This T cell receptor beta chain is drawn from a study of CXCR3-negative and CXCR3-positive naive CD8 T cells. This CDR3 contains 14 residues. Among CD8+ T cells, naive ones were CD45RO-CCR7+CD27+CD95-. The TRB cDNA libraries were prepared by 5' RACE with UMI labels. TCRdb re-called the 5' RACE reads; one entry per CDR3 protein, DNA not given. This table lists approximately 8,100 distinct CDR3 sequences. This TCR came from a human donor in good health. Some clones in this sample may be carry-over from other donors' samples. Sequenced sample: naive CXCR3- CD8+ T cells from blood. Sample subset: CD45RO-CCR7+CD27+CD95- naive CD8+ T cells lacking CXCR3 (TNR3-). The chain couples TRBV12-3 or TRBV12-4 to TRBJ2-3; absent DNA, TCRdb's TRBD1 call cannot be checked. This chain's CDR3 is CASSSRDRADTQYF.